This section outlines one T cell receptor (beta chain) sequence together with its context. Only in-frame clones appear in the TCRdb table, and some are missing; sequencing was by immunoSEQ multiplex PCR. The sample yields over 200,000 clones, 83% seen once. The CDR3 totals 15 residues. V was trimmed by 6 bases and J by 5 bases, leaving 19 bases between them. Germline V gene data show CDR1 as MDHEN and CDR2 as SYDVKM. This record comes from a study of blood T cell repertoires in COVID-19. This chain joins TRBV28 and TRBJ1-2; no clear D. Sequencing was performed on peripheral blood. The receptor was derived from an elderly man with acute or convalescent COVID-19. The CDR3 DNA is TGTGCCAGCAGAATATCAGATCCACGGGGTTATGGCTACACCTTC. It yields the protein CASRISDPRGYGYTF.